This entry is about one TCR beta chain. This receptor's antigen is unknown. Per-nucleotide qualities are absent, and no much larger clonotype sits a single base away. The record originates from a study of shared clonotypes between healthy human individuals (dated by TCRdb to between 2020 and 2021). Some background on the complete study: Two women and three men aged 18 to 49 years were included in the cohort. To estimate repertoire size and how much clonotype sharing occurs between individuals, the study deeply sequenced the blood TCR repertoires of five or six healthy adults. For each donor, CD4 naive and CD4 memory were each run on three plates, CD8 naive on two plates, and CD8 memory on one plate. Between about 0.85 and 8.9 billion PBMCs per donor were obtained by leukapheresis. To increase sequencing depth and limit assay-specific biases, TCR repertoire library preparation and sequencing were carried out by different laboratories using diverse techniques. What the work shows at the level of the full study, not this receptor alone: The small number of donors limited the genetic and exposure-history diversity represented. Compared with non-shared clonotypes, the clonotypes found in all four sorted-subset donors had higher generation probabilities. Pairwise subsampling indicated that sequencing depth was expected to affect the degree of clonotype sharing among donors. Rarefaction of sorted-subset datasets indicated incomplete sequencing despite the large sequencing depth. Sampling was restricted to blood, and TCR repertoires in tissues likely differ from the TCR repertoires found in blood. About 5% of naive CD4, 3.5% of naive CD8, about 2.5% of memory CD4, and about 0.4% of memory CD8 clonotypes were shared across several donors. Estimated clonotype richness was generally larger for naive than for memory subsets.

The donors were healthy, HIV-negative adults with no recently reported acute infections or vaccinations. Every donor was a Caucasian adult residing in Nashville, Tennessee, USA. Magnetic negative selection was used to enrich CD4+ T cells, after which naive cells were positively selected on CD45RA and the negative fraction became the memory subset. After blood collection by leukapheresis, PBMCs were isolated using Ficoll-Histopaque density gradient centrifugation and then cryopreserved in the vapor phase of liquid nitrogen. Analytical flow cytometry was used to check the purity and quantity of each magnetically sorted T cell population. From each sorted fraction, genomic DNA was isolated and quantified by UV absorbance on a Nanodrop 2000c. Using the deep immunoSEQ assay, multiplex PCR amplified TCR CDR3 regions from genomic DNA. Genomic DNA extracted from each cell subset was distributed evenly over all wells of several immunoSEQ 96-well plates, and each plate served as one replicate. Each replicate PCR for sorted subsets received around 200 ng genomic DNA, equal to roughly 29,000 T cell genomes. The purified libraries were quantified using a Qubit 3.0 fluorometer, sized with a Bioanalyzer 2100, and then quantified again using the KAPA Library Quantification kit. Every immunoSEQ 96-well plate was sequenced on a separate single-read 150-cycle Illumina NextSeq 550 flow cell. From the authors' description of their analysis: Because the immunoSEQ output included only junctional sequences and no quality scores, the filtering could not be the same as the filtering used for full-length reads. Sequences were annotated with PyIR, a Python wrapper for IgBLAST v1.9, and V/J genes and CDR3 were assigned using IMGT germline references. Any read was removed if the V/J assignment was weak (E-value above 1e-6), the CDR3 was missing, or the read contained stop codons, out-of-frame junctions, or ambiguous translated residues. V3J clonotypes were defined by identical inferred V gene, J gene, and CDR3 amino acid sequence. Percentage overlap between repertoires was calculated by dividing the number of shared unique clonotypes by the size of the smaller repertoire. RTK rarefaction, the Chao1 estimator, and Recon v2.1 estimates of unobserved clonotypes were used to assess repertoire richness. For all TCRbeta clonotypes obtained by the gDNA method from a few donors, generation probabilities were computed with OLGA. The clones in this table, taken by TCRdb from immuneACCESS, are in-frame only. Not every clone is retained; where verified, under half of the shortfall comes from an unresolved V gene, and the cause of the rest is unknown. That table is the source of V, J and clone size, and D and trimming were worked out from the DNA. This sample lists about 1.1 million clones; around 77% were detected once. Of the sample, approximately 0.9% is held by the ten largest clones.

Sample: memory CD4+ T cells from PBMCs. The intended sense of this specimen's cell subset or site label: CD45RA-negative fraction. The source of this sequence is a man in his late teens or twenties in good health. Some clones in this sample may be carry-over from other donors' samples.

The CDR3 has the sequence CASSPLGGSQETQYF. The nucleotide sequence reads TGTGCCAGCAGCCCTCTGGGGGGGTCCCAAGAGACCCAGTACTTC. The rearranged chain carries TRBV27 and TRBJ2-5; 7 middle bases align to TRBD2. Via the germline V gene (reference sequence), CDR1 is MNHEY and CDR2 SMNVEV. After removal of 6 bases from V and 1 base from J, the junction retains 8 bases not matched to a gene. The CDR3 numbers 15 residues from cysteine through phenylalanine. Of all the DNA, just the CDR3 is kept, 45 bases in frame from base 1.